This T cell receptor (beta chain) was identified during a study of shared clonotypes between healthy human individuals. DNA at 200 ng, 25,000 to 30,000 T cell genomes, went into sorted-subset replicate PCRs. Generated by immunoSEQ multiplex PCR, the TCRdb table keeps only in-frame clones and is missing some. Of roughly 640,000 clones in the sample, around 97% were seen once. The CDR3 has 16 residues. Germline V gene data show CDR1 as MDHEN and CDR2 as SYDVKM. Trimming stripped 0 bases from V and 4 bases from J, with 16 bases between. The chain carries TRBV28 and TRBJ2-7, with no clear D. Specimen: naive CD4+ T cells sorted from blood. Subset here: CD45RA+ positively selected. The source of this sequence is a woman aged 25 to 39 in good health. The CDR3 spells CASSLWGSPNQYEQYF. The CDR3 DNA reads as TGTGCCAGCAGTTTATGGGGGTCCCCCAACCAGTACGAGCAGTACTTC.